Listed here is a single TCR beta chain. This CDR3 contains 15 residues. Germline V gene lookup returns CDR1 SGHTA and CDR2 FQGNSA. Deletions cut 7 bases from V and 2 bases from J, with 15 bases between. The data were taken from a study of blood T cell repertoires in COVID-19. Looking at the study overall: PBMCs, B-cell-depleted T cells, or T cells provided the cDNA or gDNA that made up the material.

Assay: immunoSEQ multiplex PCR; the TCRdb copy retains only in-frame clones and omits some. The table records some 160,000 clones, just over 90% of them present only once. Sequencing was done on a sample of peripheral blood. The source of this sequence is a man between 18 and 35 years old with acute or convalescent COVID-19. The chain carries TRBV7-2 and TRBJ1-5, with D possibly TRBD1 on 5 matching bases. CDR3 sequence reads: CASTRDFGGNQPQHF. As DNA, the CDR3 is TGTGCCAGCACCAGGGACTTCGGAGGCAATCAGCCCCAGCATTTT.